This T cell receptor (beta chain) was retrieved from a study of T cell responses to AZD1222 COVID-19 vaccine. The study, taken as a whole, reports: The study found vaccine-associated CD4 TCRs spanning spike, dominant at 160-218 and 743-854. Seropositivity was recorded at baseline in only 6 or 7 AZD1222 recipients. White British ancestry dominated among donors, who included more females, and clonal diversity was possibly underestimated. As reported, nearly half of all spike-specific TCRs target variant regions that are unmutated.

To note about this clone: What it binds is not known.

The germline gives CDR1 ENHRY, CDR2 SYGVKD. The CDR3 extends over 14 amino acids. V lost 6 bases, J lost 3 bases, and 14 bases lay in between. Sequenced by immunoSEQ multiplex PCR; TCRdb stores in-frame clones only, minus some. This table has roughly 110,000 clones, around 91% appearing once. The chain employs TRBV10-3 and TRBJ2-5; D might be TRBD1 or TRBD2, each matching 5 bases. The sequencing used peripheral blood, collected on day 0 of AZD1222 vaccination. The sequence came from an adult in good health. This CDR3 reads CAIRRGTGEETQYF. The CDR3, as DNA: TGTGCCATCAGGAGAGGGACGGGTGAAGAGACCCAGTACTTC.